The clone carrying this T cell receptor beta chain occurred a few times. As processed by the authors: The authors estimated nucleated cell counts from reference gene primer amplification. Only in-frame clones appear in the TCRdb table, and some are missing; sequencing was by immunoSEQ multiplex PCR. The V and J calls and the clone size are those of that table, but D and trimming were determined from the DNA. The sample consists of some 350,000 clones, around 87% of them appearing once. This sample is drawn from a study of blood T cell repertoires in COVID-19. The overall study: Italy, Spain and the United States were the sources of the convalescent and acute COVID-19 samples. The cDNA or gDNA used as material had been derived from T cells, B-cell-depleted T cells, or PBMCs.

Enrolled during active infection, Seattle patients were then followed longitudinally. Sequenced sample: peripheral blood. This receptor was taken from a woman between 45 and 65 years old with COVID-19, enrolled during active disease.

CDR3 loop: CASSSGHTNTGELFF. The CDR3 coding sequence is TGTGCCAGCAGCTCGGGACACACGAACACCGGGGAGCTGTTTTTT. This rearrangement joins TRBV13 to TRBJ2-2, with D possibly TRBD1 on 6 matching bases. Germline assignment: CDR1 PRHDT and CDR2 FYEKMQ (reference sequence). The CDR3 contains 15 residues. Between the trimmed V and J ends, which lost 4 bases and 0 bases, there was a span of 9 bases. The full variable domain, rest sourced from reference TRBV13 and TRBJ2-2, is AAGVIQSPRHLIKEKRETATLKCYPIPRHDTVYWYQQGPGQDPQFLISFYEKMQSDKGSIPDRFSAQQFSDYHSELNMSSLELGDSALYFCASSSGHTNTGELFFGEGSRLTVL.